The 3 T cell receptor beta chains in this list originate from one sample, sequenced in a study of blood T cell repertoires in COVID-19. The repertoire was sequenced with immunoSEQ multiplex PCR; TCRdb's copy has only in-frame clones and lacks some. Of about 50,000 clones in the sample, 86% were seen once. Sequencing was carried out using peripheral blood. Receptors originate from a man aged 60 to 75 with active or convalescent COVID-19.

The rearrangement links TRBV18 to TRBJ1-6, with a weak D call TRBD1 (6 bases). The length of the CDR3 is 16 residues. Trimming pared 3 bases from V and 5 bases from J, leaving 14 bases between. The germline V gene encodes CDR1 KGHSH and CDR2 LQKENI. This chain's CDR3 is CASSPLQGRDNSPLHF. The CDR3 DNA follows: TGTGCCAGCTCACCTCTACAGGGTCGTGATAATTCACCCCTCCACTTT.

The chain links TRBV3-1 (or the pseudogene TRBV3-2) to TRBJ1-5; D is possibly TRBD1 (6 bases). The CDR3 loop spans 13 amino acids. The V and J ends lost 7 bases and 4 bases respectively, with 11 bases between them. The germline V gene has CDR1 LGHDT and CDR2 YNNKEL (reference sequence). The CDR3 DNA is TGTGCCAGCAAGGGGGAGGGGAATCAGCCCCAGCATTTT. Translation: CASKGEGNQPQHF.

The V gene is TRBV18, the J gene TRBJ1-6, with D maybe TRBD1 (6 bases). Germline CDR1 KGHSH, CDR2 LQKENI. V was trimmed by 3 bases and J by 5 bases, leaving 11 bases between them. This CDR3 region has 15 residues. The CDR3 spells CASSPGRGNNSPLHF. The CDR3 DNA reads as TGTGCCAGCTCACCGGGGAGGGGGAATAATTCACCCCTCCACTTT.